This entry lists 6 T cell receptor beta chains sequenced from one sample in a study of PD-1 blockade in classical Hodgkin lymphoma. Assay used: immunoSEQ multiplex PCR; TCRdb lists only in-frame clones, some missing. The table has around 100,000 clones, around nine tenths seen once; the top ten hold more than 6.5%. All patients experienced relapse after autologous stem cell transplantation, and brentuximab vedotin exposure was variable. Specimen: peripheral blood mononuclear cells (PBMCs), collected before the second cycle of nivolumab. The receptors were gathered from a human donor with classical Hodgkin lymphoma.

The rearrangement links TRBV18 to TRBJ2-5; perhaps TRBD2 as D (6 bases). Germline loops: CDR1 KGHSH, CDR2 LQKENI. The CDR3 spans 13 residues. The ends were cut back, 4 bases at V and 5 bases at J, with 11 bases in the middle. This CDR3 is CASSLGLRETQYF. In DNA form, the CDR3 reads TGTGCCAGCTCACTCGGACTAAGGGAGACCCAGTACTTC. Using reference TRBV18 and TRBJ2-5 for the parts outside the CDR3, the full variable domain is NAGVMQNPRHLVRRRGQEARLRCSPMKGHSHVYWYRQLPEEGLKFMVYLQKENIIDESGMPKERFSAEFPKEGPSILRIQQVVRGDSAAYFCASSLGLRETQYFGPGTRLLVL.

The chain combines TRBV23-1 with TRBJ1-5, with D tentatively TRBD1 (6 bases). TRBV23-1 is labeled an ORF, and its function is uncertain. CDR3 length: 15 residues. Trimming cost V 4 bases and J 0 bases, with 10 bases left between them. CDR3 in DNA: TGCGCCAGCAGTCCGCAGGGGACTAGCAATCAGCCCCAGCATTTT. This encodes CASSPQGTSNQPQHF.

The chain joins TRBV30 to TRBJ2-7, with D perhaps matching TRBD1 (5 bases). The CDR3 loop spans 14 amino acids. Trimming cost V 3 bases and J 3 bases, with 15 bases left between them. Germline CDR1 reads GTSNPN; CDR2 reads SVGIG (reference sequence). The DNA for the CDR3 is TGTGCCTGGAGAAGTACTGCAGGGAACTACGAGCAGTACTTC. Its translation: CAWRSTAGNYEQYF.

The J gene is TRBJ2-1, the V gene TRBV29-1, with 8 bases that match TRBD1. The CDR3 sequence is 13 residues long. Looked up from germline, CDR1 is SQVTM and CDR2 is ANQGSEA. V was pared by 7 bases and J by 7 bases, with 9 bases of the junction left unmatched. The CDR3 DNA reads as TGCAGCGCCGTGGACAGGGCTGGGAATGAGCAGTTCTTC. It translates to CSAVDRAGNEQFF.

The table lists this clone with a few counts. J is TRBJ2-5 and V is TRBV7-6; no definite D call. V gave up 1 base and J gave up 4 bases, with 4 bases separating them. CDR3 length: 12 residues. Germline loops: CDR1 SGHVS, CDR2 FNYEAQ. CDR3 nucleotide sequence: TGTGCCAGCAGCTTAGTCGCAGAGACCCAGTACTTC. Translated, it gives CASSLVAETQYF. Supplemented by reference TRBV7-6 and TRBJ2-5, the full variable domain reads GAGVSQSPRYKVTKRGQDVALRCDPISGHVSLYWYRQALGQGPEFLTYFNYEAQQDKSGLPNDRFSAERPEGSISTLTIQRTEQRDSAMYRCASSLVAETQYFGPGTRLLVL.

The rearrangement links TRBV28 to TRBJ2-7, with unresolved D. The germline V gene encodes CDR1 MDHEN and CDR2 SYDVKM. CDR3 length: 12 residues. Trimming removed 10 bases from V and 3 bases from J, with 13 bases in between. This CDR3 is CATSTGGYEQYF. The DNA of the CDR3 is TGTGCCACATCAACCGGCGGCTACGAGCAGTACTTC.